This is a list of T cell receptor beta chains from one sample in a study of cytomegalovirus exposure and HLA in healthy donors. Measured with immunoSEQ multiplex PCR; TCRdb has only the in-frame clones, and not every one. The sample consists of 90,000 to 120,000 clones, over 65% of them appearing once. Input material: PBMCs. The receptors were sampled from a woman between 35 and 50 years old in good health and CMV-seropositive. The CDR3 runs from the conserved cysteine through the conserved F or W. D genes are given only for firm matches. Size values are once, few and many counts, or a class for expanded clones, and some rows have none.

cdr3_nt: TGTGCCTGGAGTCGACCGGGACAACCTAACTATGGCTACACCTTC
cdr3_aa: CAWSRPGQPNYGYTF
d_call: .
j_call: TRBJ1-2
clone_size: .
v_call: TRBV30

cdr3_nt: TGTGCCAGCAGTATGGGACAGTCCTATGGCTACACCTTC
cdr3_aa: CASSMGQSYGYTF
d_call: TRBD1
j_call: TRBJ1-2
clone_size: once
v_call: TRBV2

cdr3_nt: TGCAGCGTTGAAGAACAGGCAGGCTATGGCTACACCTTC
cdr3_aa: CSVEEQAGYGYTF
d_call: .
j_call: TRBJ1-2
clone_size: .
v_call: TRBV29-1

cdr3_nt: TGTGCCAGCAGTGGCCCCGGGACAGTTAATTCACCCCTCCACTTT
cdr3_aa: CASSGPGTVNSPLHF
d_call: TRBD1
j_call: TRBJ1-6
clone_size: .
v_call: TRBV6-1

cdr3_nt: TGTGCCAGTAGTTTGGGGCCCCACGAGCAGTACTTC
cdr3_aa: CASSLGPHEQYF
d_call: .
j_call: TRBJ2-7
clone_size: .
v_call: TRBV19

cdr3_nt: TGTGCCAGCAGTGACGATCCCGAAGGGAGCTATGGCTACACCTTC
cdr3_aa: CASSDDPEGSYGYTF
d_call: .
j_call: TRBJ1-2
clone_size: .
v_call: TRBV6-4

cdr3_nt: TGTGCCAGCAGCCTGGGGACAGACGGCTACACCTTC
cdr3_aa: CASSLGTDGYTF
d_call: TRBD1
j_call: TRBJ1-2
clone_size: .
v_call: TRBV5-5

cdr3_nt: TGTGCCAGCAGATCAGGACAGGGGGCAAGCAATGAGCAGTTCTTC
cdr3_aa: CASRSGQGASNEQFF
d_call: TRBD1
j_call: TRBJ2-1
clone_size: .
v_call: TRBV7-3

cdr3_nt: TGTGCCAGCAGGGCCAGACATGACTCTGGAAACACCATATATTTT
cdr3_aa: CASRARHDSGNTIYF
d_call: .
j_call: TRBJ1-3
clone_size: .
v_call: TRBV6-4

cdr3_nt: TGTGCCAGCAGTTTGAGGGGGGGGCGGCAGCCCCAGCATTTT
cdr3_aa: CASSLRGGRQPQHF
d_call: .
j_call: TRBJ1-5
clone_size: .
v_call: TRBV27

cdr3_nt: TGTGCCAGTAGTATATCGGCAGGGGCTGAAGCTTTCTTT
cdr3_aa: CASSISAGAEAFF
d_call: .
j_call: TRBJ1-1
clone_size: .
v_call: TRBV19

cdr3_nt: TGCGCCAGCCAAGCAGGGCAGACTTACCTCTCTGGGGCCAACGTCCTGACTTTC
cdr3_aa: CASQAGQTYLSGANVLTF
d_call: .
j_call: TRBJ2-6
clone_size: .
v_call: TRBV5-1

cdr3_nt: TGTGCCAGCAGCCGGGGGGAGGGTAGGAGTTCACCCCTCCACTTT
cdr3_aa: CASSRGEGRSSPLHF
d_call: .
j_call: TRBJ1-6
clone_size: .
v_call: TRBV6-5

cdr3_nt: TGCGCCAGCAGCCCACTCTGGGGAGCGGGAAACACCATATATTTT
cdr3_aa: CASSPLWGAGNTIYF
d_call: .
j_call: TRBJ1-3
clone_size: .
v_call: TRBV4-1

cdr3_nt: TGTGCCAGCAGCCCCCGGACAACTGGAAACACCATATATTTT
cdr3_aa: CASSPRTTGNTIYF
d_call: .
j_call: TRBJ1-3
clone_size: .
v_call: TRBV9

cdr3_nt: TGCGCCAGCAGCCAAGCCCTTGGGCAGGGCCGCTCTGGGGCCAACGTCCTGACTTTC
cdr3_aa: CASSQALGQGRSGANVLTF
d_call: .
j_call: TRBJ2-6
clone_size: .
v_call: TRBV4-1